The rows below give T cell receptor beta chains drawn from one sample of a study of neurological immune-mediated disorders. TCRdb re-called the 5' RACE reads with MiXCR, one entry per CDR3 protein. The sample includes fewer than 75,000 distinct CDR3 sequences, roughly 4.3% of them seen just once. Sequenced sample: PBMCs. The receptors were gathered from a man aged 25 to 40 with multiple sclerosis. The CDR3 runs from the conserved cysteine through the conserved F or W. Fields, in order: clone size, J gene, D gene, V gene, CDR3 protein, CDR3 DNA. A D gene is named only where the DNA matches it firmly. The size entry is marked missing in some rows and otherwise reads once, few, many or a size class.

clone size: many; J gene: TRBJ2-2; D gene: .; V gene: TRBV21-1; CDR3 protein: CASSGAGDGNTGELFF; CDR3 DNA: TGTGCCAGCAGCGGAGCAGGGGATGGGAACACCGGGGAGCTGTTTTTT
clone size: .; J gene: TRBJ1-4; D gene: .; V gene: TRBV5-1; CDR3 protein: CASSLTGLDKLFF; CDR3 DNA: TGCGCCAGCAGCCTTACAGGTCTTGATAAACTGTTTTTT
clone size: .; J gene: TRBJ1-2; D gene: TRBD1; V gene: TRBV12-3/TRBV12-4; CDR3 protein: CASRDRSSYGYTF; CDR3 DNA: TGTGCCAGCCGGGACAGGAGTTCCTATGGCTACACCTTC
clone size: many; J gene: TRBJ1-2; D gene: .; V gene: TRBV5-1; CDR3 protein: CASSLISGDYGYTF; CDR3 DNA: TGCGCCAGCAGCTTGATATCGGGAGACTATGGCTACACCTTC
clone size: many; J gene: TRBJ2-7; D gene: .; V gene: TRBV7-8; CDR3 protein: CASSPNPGRRHEQYF; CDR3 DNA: TGTGCCAGCAGCCCAAATCCGGGCCGCCGCCACGAGCAGTACTTC
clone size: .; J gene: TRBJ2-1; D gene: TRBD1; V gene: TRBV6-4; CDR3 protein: CASSPDRVGNEQFF; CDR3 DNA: TGTGCCAGCAGTCCCGACAGGGTGGGGAATGAGCAGTTCTTC
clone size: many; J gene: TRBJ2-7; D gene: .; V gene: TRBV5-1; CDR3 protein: CASSLEVRAVLKQYF; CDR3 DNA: TGCGCCAGCAGCTTGGAAGTGCGGGCAGTCCTGAAGCAGTACTTC
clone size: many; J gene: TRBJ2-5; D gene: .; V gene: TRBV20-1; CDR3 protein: CSATDSATETQYF; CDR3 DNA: TGCAGTGCTACGGACAGCGCGACGGAGACCCAGTACTTC
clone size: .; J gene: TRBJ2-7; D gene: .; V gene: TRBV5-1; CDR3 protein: CASSFSGYEQYF; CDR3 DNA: TGCGCCAGCAGCTTCTCAGGGTACGAGCAGTACTTC
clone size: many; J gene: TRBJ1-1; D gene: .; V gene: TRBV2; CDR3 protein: CASSQTGIGTEAFF; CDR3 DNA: TGTGCCAGCAGTCAAACAGGGATAGGCACTGAAGCTTTCTTT
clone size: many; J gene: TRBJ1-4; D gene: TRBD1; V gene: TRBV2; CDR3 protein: CASSADRGNEKLFF; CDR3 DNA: TGTGCCAGCAGTGCTGACAGGGGTAATGAAAAACTGTTTTTT
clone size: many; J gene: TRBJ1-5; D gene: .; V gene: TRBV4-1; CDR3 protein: CASSQEPNNQPQHF; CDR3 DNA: TGCGCCAGCAGCCAAGAGCCCAACAATCAGCCCCAGCATTTT
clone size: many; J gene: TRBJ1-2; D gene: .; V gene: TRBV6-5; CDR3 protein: CASSYQVQGYGYTF; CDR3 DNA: TGTGCCAGCAGTTACCAAGTCCAGGGCTATGGCTACACCTTC
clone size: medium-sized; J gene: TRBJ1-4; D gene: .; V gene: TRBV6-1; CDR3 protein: CASHQGIEGEKLFF; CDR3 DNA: TGTGCCAGCCACCAGGGCATAGAAGGTGAAAAACTGTTTTTT
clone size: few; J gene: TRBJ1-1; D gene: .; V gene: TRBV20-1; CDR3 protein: CSARDPRRANTEAFF; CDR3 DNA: TGCAGTGCTAGAGATCCCCGCAGGGCGAACACTGAAGCTTTCTTT
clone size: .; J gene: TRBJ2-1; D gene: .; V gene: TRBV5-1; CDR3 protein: CASSSPSVSYNEQFF; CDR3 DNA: TGCGCCAGCAGCTCCCCTAGTGTCTCCTACAATGAGCAGTTCTTC
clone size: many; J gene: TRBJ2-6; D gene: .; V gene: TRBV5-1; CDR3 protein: CASSRDPGANVLTF; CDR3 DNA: TGCGCCAGCAGCAGGGACCCTGGGGCCAACGTCCTGACTTTC
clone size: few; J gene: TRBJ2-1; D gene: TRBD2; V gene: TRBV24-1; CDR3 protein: CATSPPGGAFHEQFF; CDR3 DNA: TGTGCCACCAGCCCCCCCGGGGGGGCATTCCATGAGCAGTTCTTC
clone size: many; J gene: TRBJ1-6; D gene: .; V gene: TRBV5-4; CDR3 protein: CASSFQGNSPLHF; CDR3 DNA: TGTGCCAGCAGCTTCCAGGGAAATTCACCCCTCCACTTT
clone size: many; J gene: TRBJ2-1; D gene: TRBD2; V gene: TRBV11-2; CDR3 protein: CASSTRLAGGMNEQFF; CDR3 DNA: TGTGCCAGCAGCACCAGACTAGCGGGGGGTATGAATGAGCAGTTCTTC
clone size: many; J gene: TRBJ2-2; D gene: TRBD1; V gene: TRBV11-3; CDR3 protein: CASSPGGPIRAGELFF; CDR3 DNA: TGTGCCAGCAGCCCAGGGGGACCTATTCGAGCCGGGGAGCTGTTTTTT
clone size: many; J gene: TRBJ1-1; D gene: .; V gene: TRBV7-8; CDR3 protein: CASSLRQSAFF; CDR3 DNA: TGTGCCAGCAGCTTAAGACAGTCGGCTTTCTTT
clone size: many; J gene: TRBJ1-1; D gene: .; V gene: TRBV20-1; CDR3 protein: CSAGGAFF; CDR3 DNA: TGCAGTGCTGGGGGGGCTTTCTTT
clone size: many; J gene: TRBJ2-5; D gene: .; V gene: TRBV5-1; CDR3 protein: CASSFSNPQETQYF; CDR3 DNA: TGCGCCAGCAGCTTCAGCAATCCTCAAGAGACCCAGTACTTC
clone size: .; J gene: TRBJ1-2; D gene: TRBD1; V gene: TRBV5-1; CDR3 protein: CASSPDRGSGYTF; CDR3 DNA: TGCGCCAGCAGCCCGGACAGGGGGAGCGGCTACACCTTC
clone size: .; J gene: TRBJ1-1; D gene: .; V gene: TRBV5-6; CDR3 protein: CASRQGIRTEAFF; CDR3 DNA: TGTGCCAGCAGGCAGGGGATCCGCACTGAAGCTTTCTTT
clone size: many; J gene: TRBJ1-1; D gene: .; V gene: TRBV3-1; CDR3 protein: CASSQSRQGGRNTEAFF; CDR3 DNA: TGTGCCAGCAGCCAATCGAGGCAAGGGGGGAGGAACACTGAAGCTTTCTTT